What follows are 26 T cell receptor beta chains derived from one specimen sequenced in a study of blood T cell repertoires in COVID-19. Measured with immunoSEQ multiplex PCR; TCRdb has only the in-frame clones, and not every one. This table holds tens of thousands of clones, roughly 90% found once. The sample comprised peripheral blood. Every receptor here comes from a man between 45 and 60 years old with acute or convalescent COVID-19.

This chain uses TRBV7-9 with TRBJ1-1, with a tentative D call TRBD1 (6 bases). Germline loops: CDR1 SEHNR, CDR2 FQNEAQ (reference sequence). This CDR3 is built from 15 residues. V was clipped by 4 bases and J by 5 bases, with 17 bases between them. The CDR3, as DNA: TGTGCCAGCAGCTCAAGGCCGGGACAAGGGACTGAAGCTTTCTTT. Residues: CASSSRPGQGTEAFF.

V gene TRBV29-1 combines with J gene TRBJ2-3; 9 bases map to TRBD2. The CDR3 loop spans 14 amino acids. Germline V gene sequence: CDR1 SQVTM, CDR2 ANQGSEA. V was pared by 8 bases and J by 9 bases, with 15 bases of the junction left unmatched. For the CDR3, the DNA is TGCAGCTACCGAATGGGGCAGCGGGGGGCGACGCAGTATTTT. Protein sequence: CSYRMGQRGATQYF.

The CDR3 loop is CASRPTGTSGYNEQFF. The CDR3, as DNA: TGTGCCAGCAGGCCAACCGGGACTAGCGGATACAATGAGCAGTTCTTC. The chain couples TRBV27 to TRBJ2-1, with 11 nucleotides matching TRBD2. Germline CDR1 MNHEY, CDR2 SMNVEV (reference sequence). CDR3 length equals 16 residues. With 6 bases clipped from V and 4 bases from J, the junction kept 8 bases outside the gene matches.

The gene calls are TRBV27 and TRBJ2-3; 8 bases agree with TRBD1. Germline V gene data show CDR1 as MNHEY and CDR2 as SMNVEV (reference sequence). The CDR3 consists of 16 residues. With V trimmed by 4 bases and J by 4 bases, 10 bases remained unmatched. The CDR3 reads CASSSDRGFGADTQYF. The CDR3 bases are TGTGCCAGCAGTTCAGACAGGGGATTTGGGGCAGATACGCAGTATTTT.

The rearrangement links TRBV6-5 to TRBJ1-4; 7 nucleotides agree with TRBD1. The CDR3 is made up of 14 amino acids. Germline CDR1 and CDR2: MNHEY and SVGAGI. With V trimmed by 5 bases and J by 7 bases, 7 bases remained unmatched. The CDR3 is CASSRQGVGEKLFF. The CDR3 coding sequence is TGTGCCAGCAGTCGACAGGGTGTTGGTGAAAAACTGTTTTTT.

The chain couples TRBV9 to TRBJ2-3; 11 positions match TRBD2. The ends lost 1 base at V and 2 bases at J; junction bases unmatched: 6. This CDR3 spans 17 amino acids. Germline lookup yields CDR1 SGDLS and CDR2 YYNGEE. The CDR3 here is CASSVSVGLADTDTQYF. CDR3 bases: TGTGCCAGCAGCGTATCGGTGGGACTAGCGGACACAGATACGCAGTATTTT.

V and J are TRBV5-4 and TRBJ2-5, with D perhaps TRBD1 (6 bases). The germline V and J ends were trimmed by 6 bases and 1 base, with 10 bases remaining between them. Germline CDR1 is SGHNT and CDR2 is YYREEE (reference sequence). CDR3 length equals 13 residues. The CDR3, as DNA: TGTGCCAGCACCCCGGACAGCCAAGAGACCCAGTACTTC. The encoded protein is CASTPDSQETQYF.

This chain connects TRBV6-5 to TRBJ2-7; tentatively, D is TRBD1 (6 bases). This CDR3 contains 15 residues. The V gene's germline CDR1 is MNHEY and CDR2 SVGAGI. V shed 7 bases and J shed 1 base, with 17 bases lying between them. CDR3 loop: CASTEWARGSYEQYF. The CDR3 nucleotides read TGTGCCAGCACAGAATGGGCGAGGGGGTCCTACGAGCAGTACTTC.

The V call is TRBV9, the J call TRBJ2-1; TRBD2 matches 13 bases. V was clipped by 4 bases and J by 5 bases; unmatched bases: 6. Germline values: CDR1 SGDLS, CDR2 YYNGEE. This CDR3 comprises 16 residues. The CDR3 protein is CASSLRGTSGDNEQFF. CDR3 DNA: TGTGCCAGCAGCCTCCGAGGGACTAGCGGGGACAATGAGCAGTTCTTC.

In nucleotides, the CDR3 is TGTGCCAGCAGTCCCTCCGGAGGGACGGGGGACACCGGGGAGCTGTTTTTT. It specifies CASSPSGGTGDTGELFF. This chain links TRBV27 with TRBJ2-2; tentative D call: TRBD2 (6 bases). The CDR3 runs to 17 residues. Germline CDR1 reads MNHEY; CDR2 reads SMNVEV (reference sequence). With 5 bases removed from V and 3 bases from J, the gap between germline ends came to 19 bases.

The CDR3 DNA follows: TGTGCCTGGAGTGTTGGACAGGGGGATCAGCCCCAGCATTTT. It translates to CAWSVGQGDQPQHF. This chain uses TRBV30 with TRBJ1-5, with 10 nucleotides matching TRBD1. J gave up 5 bases and V 0 bases, and 1 base lay outside the gene matches. Germline V gene data show CDR1 as GTSNPN and CDR2 as SVGIG (reference sequence). The CDR3 extends over 14 amino acids.

The J gene is TRBJ2-3, the V gene TRBV2, with D uncertain. V lost 8 bases and J lost 0, with 9 bases in between. The CDR3 runs 13 residues. Germline V lookup: CDR1 SNHLY, CDR2 FYNNEI. CDR3 protein: CASARTSTDTQYF. CDR3 sequence (DNA): TGTGCCAGCGCCAGAACGAGCACAGATACGCAGTATTTT.

CDR3 bases: TGTGCCATCAGCACCAAACGGGACACTGAAGCTTTCTTT. Residues: CAISTKRDTEAFF. The chain couples TRBV10-3 to TRBJ1-1; D is undetermined. The ends were cut back, 6 bases at V and 3 bases at J, with 11 bases in the middle. This CDR3 contains 13 residues. From germline, CDR1 is ENHRY and CDR2 SYGVKD.

This chain links TRBV9 with TRBJ2-3; 9 bases fit TRBD2. Per germline, CDR1 SGDLS and CDR2 YYNGEE. The V segment lost 7 bases and the J segment 7 bases; nucleotides outside the gene matches: 16. This CDR3 contains 16 residues. The CDR3 loop is CASGGFSGRTEHTQYF. In DNA form, the CDR3 reads TGTGCCAGCGGGGGATTCAGCGGGAGGACCGAACATACGCAGTATTTT.

The rearrangement uses TRBV6-4 and TRBJ2-3; 8 bases agree with TRBD2. CDR3 length: 15 residues. Looked up from germline, CDR1 is MRHNA and CDR2 is SNTAGT. V lost 2 bases to trimming and J lost 4 bases; unmatched junction nucleotides: 5. Written as DNA, the CDR3 is TGTGCCAGCAGTGACGACGGGGGGGGACCAGATACGCAGTATTTT. Encoded protein: CASSDDGGGPDTQYF.

The chain employs TRBV7-9 and TRBJ2-2, with 11 bases aligning to TRBD2. The V gene's germline CDR1 is SEHNR and CDR2 FQNEAQ (reference sequence). The CDR3 has 17 amino acids. Trimming cost V 8 bases and J 5 bases; bases outside gene matches: 13. This chain's CDR3 is CASWYAGLAGYTGELFF. The CDR3 DNA sequence: TGTGCCAGCTGGTACGCCGGACTAGCGGGTTATACCGGGGAGCTGTTTTTT.

This clone was observed a single time. The rearrangement links TRBV6-6 to TRBJ1-2, with D possibly matching TRBD1 (6 bases). V lost 5 bases and J lost 3, with 19 bases in between. Germline loops: CDR1 MNHNY, CDR2 SVGAGI (reference sequence). The CDR3 length is 16 residues. CDR3 in DNA: TGTGCCAGCAGTCGCTCGACAGGCGGCCCAGACTATGGCTACACCTTC. Protein sequence: CASSRSTGGPDYGYTF.

This clone was seen only a few times. The rearrangement links TRBV7-8 to TRBJ1-1; D unresolved. Germline CDR1 reads SGHVS; CDR2 reads FQNEAQ. Deletions cut 6 bases from V and 4 bases from J, with 3 bases between. The CDR3 length is 10 residues. The CDR3 sequence is CASSITEAFF. The DNA for the CDR3 is TGTGCCAGCAGTATCACTGAAGCTTTCTTT. The full variable domain, completed using reference TRBV7-8 and TRBJ1-1, is GAGVSQSPRYKVAKRGQDVALRCDPISGHVSLFWYQQALGQGPEFLTYFQNEAQLDKSGLPSDRFFAERPEGSVSTLKIQRTQQEDSAVYLCASSITEAFFGQGTRLTVV.

The chain links TRBV15 to TRBJ2-2; tentative D call: TRBD2 (5 bases). Trimming took 4 bases from V and 7 from J, leaving 7 bases between them. Germline CDR1 is LNHNV and CDR2 is YYDKDF (reference sequence). This CDR3 is 12 amino acids long. The CDR3 region has the DNA TGTGCCACCAGCATGGCGGGCGGGGAGCTGTTTTTT. Translation gives CATSMAGGELFF.

The chain employs TRBV24-1 and TRBJ1-1; D ambiguous. The CDR3 is 18 amino acids. V lost 1 base, J lost 0 bases, and 17 bases lay in between. CDR1 and CDR2 from the germline V gene are KGHDR and SFDVKD. The CDR3 here is CATSDLGGISAMNTEAFF. The CDR3 DNA sequence: TGTGCCACCAGTGATTTAGGAGGAATTTCTGCTATGAACACTGAAGCTTTCTTT.

The sample holds one count of this clone. V and J are TRBV6-5 and TRBJ1-6, with TRBD1 matching over 10 bases. Germline V gives CDR1 MNHEY, CDR2 SVGAGI. The CDR3 is 15 amino acids. Germline trimming cut 5 bases from V and 8 bases from J; bases unmatched to any gene: 6. In nucleotides, the CDR3 is TGTGCCAGCAGTAGGACAGGGACAGGGGATTCACCCCTCCACTTT. This encodes CASSRTGTGDSPLHF.

The chain employs TRBV6-2 or TRBV6-3 and TRBJ2-1; the match to TRBD2 covers 10 bases. The CDR3 has 18 residues. The V and J ends lost 2 bases and 3 bases, in that order; junction bases with no gene match: 10. Germline CDR1 reads MNHEY; CDR2 reads SVGEGT. The CDR3 is CASSYIGLAGDLYNEQFF. CDR3 in DNA: TGTGCCAGCAGTTACATCGGGCTAGCGGGAGACCTCTACAATGAGCAGTTCTTC.

This clone was detected only a few times. This chain connects TRBV4-1 to TRBJ2-3; 8 bases line up with TRBD1. J gave up 1 base and V 6 bases, and 0 bases lay outside the gene matches. Germline lookup yields CDR1 MGHRA and CDR2 YSYEKL. The CDR3 extends over 13 amino acids. CDR3 sequence (DNA): TGCGCCAGCAGGGGACAGGGCACAGATACGCAGTATTTT. Amino acids: CASRGQGTDTQYF.

The chain uses TRBV24-1 and TRBJ2-1; tentative D call: TRBD1 (5 bases). CDR1 and CDR2 from the germline V gene are KGHDR and SFDVKD. This CDR3 region has 15 residues. Trimming stripped 7 bases from V and 10 bases from J, with 22 bases between. CDR3 loop: CATSQPSGYRNEQFF. Written as DNA, the CDR3 is TGTGCCACCAGCCAACCCTCAGGGTATCGAAACGAGCAGTTCTTC.

The chain employs TRBV19 and TRBJ1-3; no definite D call. The germline V gene encodes CDR1 LNHDA and CDR2 SQIVND (reference sequence). The V gene lost 1 base and the J gene lost 0 bases, with 10 bases spanning the gap. The CDR3 is made up of 16 amino acids. CDR3 coding DNA: TGTGCCAGTAGTATAGGCGGCCGACGCTCTGGAAACACCATATATTTT. Translation gives CASSIGGRRSGNTIYF.

The V and J genes are TRBV7-9 and TRBJ2-5, with 7 nucleotides matching TRBD2. V lost 1 base and J lost 3; bases outside the gene matches: 2. Per germline, CDR1 SEHNR and CDR2 FQNEAQ (reference sequence). There are 14 residues in the CDR3. The CDR3 is CASSLGLAEETQYF. CDR3 in DNA: TGTGCCAGCAGCTTAGGACTAGCTGAAGAGACCCAGTACTTC.